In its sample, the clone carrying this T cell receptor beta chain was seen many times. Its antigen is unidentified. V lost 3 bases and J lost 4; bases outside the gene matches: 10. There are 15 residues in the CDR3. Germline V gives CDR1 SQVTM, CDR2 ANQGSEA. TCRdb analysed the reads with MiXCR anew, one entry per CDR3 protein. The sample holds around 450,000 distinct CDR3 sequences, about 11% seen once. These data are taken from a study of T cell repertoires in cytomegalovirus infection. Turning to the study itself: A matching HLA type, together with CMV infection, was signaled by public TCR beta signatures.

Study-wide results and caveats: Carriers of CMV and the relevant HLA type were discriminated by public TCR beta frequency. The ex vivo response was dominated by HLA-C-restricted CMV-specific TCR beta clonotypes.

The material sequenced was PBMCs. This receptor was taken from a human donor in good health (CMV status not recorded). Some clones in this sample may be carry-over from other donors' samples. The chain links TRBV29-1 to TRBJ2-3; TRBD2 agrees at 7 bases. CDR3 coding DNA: TGCAGCGTTGAGGCTGGGGCGGGAGCTCCAGATACGCAGTATTTT. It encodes CSVEAGAGAPDTQYF.